This T cell receptor (beta chain) was found in a study of cytomegalovirus exposure and HLA in healthy donors. This clone was observed a single time. PCR primers comprised 60 Vbeta and 13 Jbeta primers. Only in-frame clones appear in the TCRdb table, and some are missing; sequencing was by immunoSEQ multiplex PCR. The data hold 130,000 to 150,000 clones, with almost 80% observed a single time. Trimming took 2 bases from V and 6 from J, leaving 10 bases between them. The germline gives CDR1 SNHLY, CDR2 FYNNEI. The CDR3 sequence is 13 residues long. The material sequenced was PBMCs. The chain carries TRBV2 and TRBJ1-2; TRBD1 is a possible D gene (5 bases). The clonotype comes from a man between 18 and 29 years old in good health and CMV-seronegative. The CDR3 sequence: CASSEQGTHGYTF. CDR3 in DNA: TGTGCCAGCAGTGAACAGGGTACCCATGGCTACACCTTC.